This is a list of T cell receptor beta chains from one sample in a study of OX40 agonist ivuxolimab in advanced cancers. TCRdb's table, derived via immunoSEQ multiplex PCR, lists solely in-frame clones and lacks some. The data contain about 67,000 clones, 70% to 90% of them singletons. Sequencing used CD4+ or CD8+ T cells sorted from blood, obtained in a trial of the OX40 agonist ivuxolimab. The receptors derive from an adult with an advanced solid tumor such as melanoma, head and neck, liver or kidney cancer. The CDR3 runs from the conserved cysteine through the conserved F or W. Fields, in order: V gene, clone size, J gene, D gene, CDR3 protein, CDR3 DNA. The D gene is left open where the match is weak. The size entry is marked missing in some rows and otherwise reads once, few, many or a size class.

TRBV10-3	.	TRBJ1-4	.	CAISEGSTNEKLFF	TGTGCCATCAGTGAGGGGTCAACTAATGAAAAACTGTTTTTT
TRBV19	.	TRBJ1-4	.	CASSTQRSTNEKLFF	TGTGCCAGTAGTACCCAACGGTCAACTAATGAAAAACTGTTTTTT
TRBV28	once	TRBJ1-5	TRBD1	CASSFPGTGGVQPQHF	TGTGCCAGCAGTTTCCCCGGGACAGGGGGCGTTCAGCCCCAGCATTTT
TRBV10-3	.	TRBJ2-7	TRBD1	CAISRTGATYEQYF	TGTGCCATCAGCCGGACAGGGGCGACCTACGAGCAGTACTTC
TRBV18	once	TRBJ2-6	.	CASSPGASGANVLTF	TGTGCCAGCTCCCCAGGGGCCTCTGGGGCCAACGTCCTGACTTTC
TRBV7-8	once	TRBJ2-7	TRBD2	CASRRGSSGGNSYEQYF	TGTGCCAGCAGACGTGGATCTAGCGGGGGAAACTCCTACGAGCAGTACTTC
TRBV7-6	.	TRBJ2-3	TRBD2	CASSPKRLAGTDTQYF	TGTGCCAGCAGCCCCAAGAGACTAGCGGGCACAGATACGCAGTATTTT
TRBV6-1	few	TRBJ2-3	.	CATSWGTDTQYF	TGTGCCACTTCTTGGGGCACAGATACGCAGTATTTT
TRBV7-9	.	TRBJ2-1	.	CASRLTEDEQFF	TGTGCCAGCAGGTTGACAGAAGACGAGCAGTTCTTC
TRBV5-1	.	TRBJ2-7	TRBD1	CASSPDREVYEQYF	TGCGCCAGCAGCCCAGACAGGGAAGTATACGAGCAGTACTTC
TRBV19	few	TRBJ2-5	TRBD1	CASSKGQGAGSGETQYF	TGTGCCAGTAGTAAAGGACAGGGGGCAGGTTCAGGAGAGACCCAGTACTTC
TRBV6-1	once	TRBJ2-1	TRBD2	CASSGTSGSSDNEQFF	TGTGCCAGCAGTGGGACTAGCGGGAGTAGCGACAATGAGCAGTTCTTC
TRBV7-3	.	TRBJ2-2	.	CASSSDPGGTGELFF	TGTGCCAGCAGCTCAGACCCCGGGGGCACCGGGGAGCTGTTTTTT
TRBV5-1	few	TRBJ2-7	TRBD1	CASSPGQQSSYEQYF	TGCGCCAGCAGCCCGGGACAGCAAAGCTCCTACGAGCAGTACTTC
TRBV23-1	.	TRBJ2-3	.	CASSHPDGRGTDTQYF	TGCGCCAGCAGTCATCCGGACGGCCGAGGCACAGATACGCAGTATTTT
TRBV7-9	.	TRBJ1-4	.	CASSLEQGYEKLFF	TGTGCCAGCAGCTTGGAACAGGGTTATGAAAAACTGTTTTTT
TRBV21-1	.	TRBJ2-7	.	CASLGGVCEQYF	TGTGCCAGCCTAGGGGGCGTTTGCGAGCAGTACTTC
TRBV2	once	TRBJ1-6	.	CASSERPGVLNSPLHF	TGTGCCAGCAGTGAACGTCCGGGGGTATTGAATTCACCCCTCCACTTT
TRBV27	.	TRBJ2-3	.	CASRTPTTDTQYF	TGTGCCAGCAGGACCCCAACTACAGATACGCAGTATTTT
TRBV18	once	TRBJ2-2	TRBD2	CASSPPLAANTGELFF	TGTGCCAGCTCACCACCACTAGCGGCGAACACCGGGGAGCTGTTTTTT
TRBV19	.	TRBJ1-1	.	CASSLLARGTEAFF	TGTGCCAGTAGCCTGCTAGCTCGGGGCACTGAAGCTTTCTTT
TRBV29-1	.	TRBJ2-5	TRBD2	CSVEDPGGSFGTQYF	TGCAGCGTTGAAGATCCGGGGGGATCGTTCGGGACCCAGTACTTC